This T cell receptor (beta chain) was identified during a study of T cells expressing NK-cell markers. Study as a whole: Seven of eight sequenced donors tested HCMV-seropositive; one tested seronegative.

CDR3 length equals 13 residues. Germline V gene lookup returns CDR1 SQVTM and CDR2 ANQGSEA. Notes on this clonotype: The antigen is undetermined.

TCRdb re-called the 5' RACE reads and gives one entry per CDR3 protein, without DNA. This listing includes about 150,000 distinct CDR3 sequences. General study results and limits: The CD3+CD56-NKG2C+ fraction of a few donors was likewise dominated by these clonotypes.

Input material: blood T cells: a sorted CD56 or NKG2C T cell subset, CD4+ or CD8+ T cells, or bulk PBMC T cells (not recorded which). The rearrangement uses TRBV29-1 and TRBJ2-3; TCRdb picks TRBD2, but there is no DNA to check that call. The clonotype comes from a woman between 50 and 59 years old in good health. The CDR3 sequence: CSVSREGADTQYF.